These 16 T cell receptor beta chains came from one sample sequenced in a study of T-cell memory formation after mild COVID-19. TCRdb ran MiXCR on the 5' RACE reads and lists one entry per CDR3 protein. This sample has 75,000 to 95,000 distinct CDR3 sequences, with around 16% found just once. The sequenced sample was PBMCs or a T cell subset sorted from them (not recorded which). Every receptor here comes from a man between 18 and 29 years old who had mild COVID-19 (a few samples of this study predate the infection). Cell type and time point are not known.

This clonotype was seen a handful of times. The chain joins TRBV27 to TRBJ1-1, with TRBD1 matching 7 bases. Germline lookup yields CDR1 MNHEY and CDR2 SMNVEV (reference sequence). The CDR3 covers 14 residues. Losses at the gene ends were 3 bases for V and 7 bases for J; bases not matched to a gene: 8. The CDR3 here is CASSFVTGTSEAFF. In nucleotides, the CDR3 is TGTGCCAGCAGTTTTGTGACAGGGACGAGTGAAGCTTTCTTT.

There are a few counts of this clonotype. CDR3 nucleotides: TGTGCCAGCAGCTTGGGGAACCGGGACAGGGGCGCAGATACGCAGTATTTT. Translating gives CASSLGNRDRGADTQYF. V usage is TRBV7-9 and J usage is TRBJ2-3; 10 bases are shared with TRBD1. Germline V CDR1 and CDR2: SEHNR, FQNEAQ (reference sequence). The V and J ends lost 3 bases and 4 bases, in that order; junction bases with no gene match: 10. The CDR3 spans 17 residues.

There are a few counts of this clonotype. This chain joins TRBV7-6 and TRBJ2-2; 7 nucleotides match TRBD1. The germline V gene has CDR1 SGHVS and CDR2 FNYEAQ. Trimming removed 2 bases from V and 4 bases from J; junction bases left unmatched: 4. The CDR3 consists of 15 residues. CDR3 loop: CASSLMGQTTGELFF. The CDR3 region has the DNA TGTGCCAGCAGCTTAATGGGACAGACCACCGGGGAGCTGTTTTTT.

This chain joins TRBV29-1 and TRBJ2-1; 7 bases line up with TRBD1. The CDR3 runs 11 residues. The germline gives CDR1 SQVTM, CDR2 ANQGSEA. V lost 6 bases, J lost 7 bases, and 3 bases stayed unmatched. CDR3 DNA: TGCAGCGTGTCAGGGGGTAATGAGCAGTTCTTC. It specifies CSVSGGNEQFF.

This clonotype was found many times. The chain uses TRBV7-9 and TRBJ2-7, with TRBD2 matching 11 bases. Germline-derived CDR1 and CDR2 are SEHNR and FQNEAQ (reference sequence). The CDR3 extends over 15 amino acids. With 6 bases clipped from V and 2 bases from J, the junction kept 6 bases outside the gene matches. CDR3 bases: TGTGCCAGCAGGCCTAGACTAGCGGGGACCTACGAGCAGTACTTC. This codes for CASRPRLAGTYEQYF.

This clonotype has a handful of counts. The rearrangement links TRBV5-6 to TRBJ1-5, with D tentatively TRBD1 (6 bases). The CDR3 is 13 amino acids. The germline CDR1 and CDR2 sequences are SGHDT and YYEEEE. Trimming took 3 bases from V and 9 from J, leaving 13 bases between them. CDR3 region: CASSSRGLGPQHF. In nucleotides, the CDR3 is TGTGCCAGCAGCTCCAGGGGCCTTGGGCCCCAGCATTTT.

Only a few counts were recorded for this clonotype. The chain has TRBV5-1 and TRBJ2-1; a weak D match, TRBD2 (6 bases). With 2 bases removed from V and 8 bases from J, the gap between germline ends came to 17 bases. The germline CDR1 and CDR2 sequences are SGHRS and YFSETQ. The CDR3 extends over 15 amino acids. Here the CDR3 DNA reads TGCGCCAGCAGCTTTGCGGTCGGAGGGTTCGATGAGCAGTTCTTC. Its protein is CASSFAVGGFDEQFF.

The chain is built from TRBV9 and TRBJ1-1, with 8 bases identical to TRBD1. The V gene end was trimmed by 7 bases and the J gene end by 4 bases; junction bases not matched to a gene: 0. The CDR3 is made up of 11 amino acids. Germline V CDR1 and CDR2: SGDLS, YYNGEE. CDR3 sequence reads: CASGQGTEAFF. DNA for the CDR3: TGTGCCAGCGGACAGGGCACTGAAGCTTTCTTT.

This clonotype was detected only a few times. This chain links TRBV12-3 or TRBV12-4 with TRBJ1-1, with TRBD1 matching over 10 bases. V was clipped by 6 bases and J by 5 bases; unmatched bases: 3. This CDR3 has 13 amino acids. In nucleotides, the CDR3 is TGTGCCAGCAGGACAGGGGGCCTGACTGAAGCTTTCTTT. Amino acids: CASRTGGLTEAFF.

This clonotype was seen a few times. The chain joins TRBV27 to TRBJ2-6; D call uncertain. Trimming pared 0 bases from V and 9 bases from J, leaving 9 bases between. The CDR3 spans 14 residues. Germline-derived CDR1 and CDR2 are MNHEY and SMNVEV (reference sequence). CDR3 coding DNA: TGTGCCAGCAGTTTATCAGGCCCCCTCAACGTCCTGACTTTC. Translating gives CASSLSGPLNVLTF.

This clonotype was counted between two and nine times. J is TRBJ2-1 and V is TRBV6-2 or TRBV6-3; the D is unclear. This CDR3 is 13 amino acids long. Germline V gives CDR1 MNHEY, CDR2 SVGEGT. Deletions cut 8 bases from V and 0 bases from J, with 8 bases between. CDR3 region: CASGMSSYNEQFF. The CDR3 DNA reads as TGTGCCAGCGGGATGAGCTCCTACAATGAGCAGTTCTTC.

This clonotype was detected only a few times. This chain links TRBV19 with TRBJ2-3; 8 nucleotides align to TRBD1. Germline lookup yields CDR1 LNHDA and CDR2 SQIVND (reference sequence). J gave up 4 bases and V 4 bases, and 7 bases lay outside the gene matches. The CDR3 length is 15 residues. CDR3 protein: CASSKNRGSADTQYF. The DNA for the CDR3 is TGTGCCAGTAGTAAGAACAGGGGGAGCGCAGATACGCAGTATTTT.

This clonotype was seen a few times. The rearrangement links TRBV7-6 to TRBJ2-3; the D call may be TRBD1 or TRBD2 (5 bases each). The CDR3 runs to 16 residues. Germline V gene sequence: CDR1 SGHVS, CDR2 FNYEAQ. V lost 3 bases and J 3 bases, leaving 16 bases between the germline ends. The CDR3 loop reads CASSLMGVGRTDTQYF. CDR3 coding DNA: TGTGCCAGCAGCTTGATGGGAGTGGGGCGAACAGATACGCAGTATTTT.

This clonotype was found a few times. The chain joins TRBV4-1 to TRBJ2-7; TRBD2 matches at 8 bases. Looked up from germline, CDR1 is MGHRA and CDR2 is YSYEKL. The ends lost 3 bases at V and 0 bases at J; junction bases unmatched: 4. The CDR3 has 15 residues. The CDR3 loop is CASSHLGTSSYEQYF. For the CDR3, the DNA is TGCGCCAGCAGCCATCTCGGGACTAGCTCCTACGAGCAGTACTTC.

This clonotype turned up a few times. The chain is built from TRBV29-1 and TRBJ2-7; D ambiguous. Trimming took off 1 base at V and 1 base at J, with 8 bases between the two ends. Germline loops: CDR1 SQVTM, CDR2 ANQGSEA. The CDR3 spans 13 residues. The CDR3 loop reads CSVEVPVSYEQYF. In nucleotides, the CDR3 is TGCAGCGTTGAAGTCCCCGTTTCCTACGAGCAGTACTTC.

This clonotype showed up many times. The chain combines TRBV3-1 with TRBJ1-3; D perhaps matches TRBD1 (6 bases). CDR3 length equals 16 residues. The germline gives CDR1 LGHDT, CDR2 YNNKEL (reference sequence). V was pared by 3 bases and J by 0 bases, with 12 bases between. The CDR3 sequence: CASSQTGLISGNTIYF. The CDR3 DNA reads as TGTGCCAGCAGCCAGACAGGACTTATCTCTGGAAACACCATATATTTT.